The 10 T cell receptor beta chains presented below share a single source sample, sequenced in a study of identifying expanded T cells in peripheral blood. TCRdb's table, derived via immunoSEQ multiplex PCR, lists solely in-frame clones and lacks some. The sample records 95,000 to 100,000 clones, roughly 89% being singletons. The sample was blood. The receptors stem from a person between 18 and 70 years old in good health.

The chain uses TRBV5-1 and TRBJ2-7, with D possibly TRBD2 on 7 matching bases. CDR3 length: 14 residues. Looked up from germline, CDR1 is SGHRS and CDR2 is YFSETQ. V was trimmed by 6 bases and J by 7 bases, leaving 20 bases between them. The chain's CDR3 is CASTLGGASGEQYF. CDR3 nucleotide sequence: TGCGCCAGCACCCTAGGGGGGGCGTCTGGGGAGCAGTACTTC. The whole variable domain, filled in from reference TRBV5-1 and TRBJ2-7, reads KAGVTQTPRYLIKTRGQQVTLSCSPISGHRSVSWYQQTPGQGLQFLFEYFSETQRNKGNFPGRFSGRQFSNSRSEMNVSTLELGDSALYLCASTLGGASGEQYFGPGTRLTVT.

This clone showed up just once. This chain joins TRBV5-4 and TRBJ2-7; D unresolved. Germline V gives CDR1 SGHNT, CDR2 YYREEE (reference sequence). The CDR3 is 16 residues long. The V end lost 0 bases, the J end lost 1 base, and 14 bases lay between the germline ends. CDR3 region: CASSLVLGPASYEQYF. The CDR3 DNA is TGTGCCAGCAGCTTGGTATTAGGGCCAGCGTCCTACGAGCAGTACTTC.

The J gene is TRBJ2-2, the V gene TRBV7-2; no reliable D call. Trimming shortened V by 3 bases and J by 10 bases, and 18 bases separated the two germline ends. The CDR3 spans 15 residues. Looked up from germline, CDR1 is SGHTA and CDR2 is FQGNSA. The CDR3 reads CASSFAGSNIEELFF. The CDR3 nucleotides read TGTGCCAGCAGCTTTGCAGGAAGTAATATCGAGGAGCTGTTTTTT.

The chain has TRBV5-4 and TRBJ2-3; perhaps D is TRBD1 or TRBD2 (7 bases each). Germline CDR1 and CDR2: SGHNT and YYREEE (reference sequence). The CDR3 runs to 14 residues. The V gene lost 3 bases and the J gene lost 1 base, with 9 bases spanning the gap. CDR3 in amino acids: CASSSGGGTDTQYF. The CDR3 DNA reads TGTGCCAGCAGCTCAGGGGGGGGCACAGATACGCAGTATTTT. Full variable domain (rest looked up from reference TRBV5-4 and TRBJ2-3): ETGVTQSPTHLIKTRGQQVTLRCSSQSGHNTVSWYQQALGQGPQFIFQYYREEENGRGNFPPRFSGLQFPNYSSELNVNALELDDSALYLCASSSGGGTDTQYFGPGTRLTVL.

The genes are TRBV7-9 and TRBJ2-5; TRBD1 matches at 9 bases. Germline V gene sequence: CDR1 SEHNR, CDR2 FQNEAQ (reference sequence). This CDR3 contains 14 residues. V lost 4 bases and J lost 5; bases outside the gene matches: 5. CDR3 region: CASSSTGGLETQYF. CDR3 nucleotide sequence: TGTGCCAGCAGCTCGACAGGGGGGTTGGAGACCCAGTACTTC.

The CDR3 is CASSHAGLAGGPDSTDTQYF. CDR3 nucleotide sequence: TGCGCCAGCAGCCATGCGGGACTAGCGGGGGGGCCGGACTCGACAGATACGCAGTATTTT. The chain employs TRBV4-3 and TRBJ2-3, with TRBD2 identical over 16 bases. The CDR3 loop spans 20 amino acids. Germline CDR1 LGHNA, CDR2 YSLEER. Trimming at V came to 3 bases and at J to 3 bases, leaving 12 bases not matched to a gene.

This rearrangement joins TRBV4-1 to TRBJ1-2, with 9 bases matching TRBD1. The germline V gene has CDR1 MGHRA and CDR2 YSYEKL. CDR3 length: 16 residues. With 1 base clipped from V and 8 bases from J, the junction kept 11 bases outside the gene matches. In nucleotides, the CDR3 is TGCGCCAGCAGCCAAGTAGCCGGGACAGGGCTAGACGGCTACACCTTC. Translating gives CASSQVAGTGLDGYTF.

The CDR3 sequence: CASSRNGSPNYGYTF. DNA of the CDR3: TGTGCCAGCAGCCGGAACGGGAGTCCCAACTATGGCTACACCTTC. The V call is TRBV7-2, the J call TRBJ1-2; no firm D call. V dropped 5 bases and J dropped 2 bases, with 15 bases sitting between them. This CDR3 is 15 amino acids long. Germline loops: CDR1 SGHTA, CDR2 FQGNSA.

This clone was recorded once. The rearrangement joins TRBV6-5 to TRBJ2-1; a weak D match, TRBD2 (5 bases). Germline CDR1 MNHEY, CDR2 SVGAGI. Trimming removed 6 bases from V and 7 bases from J, with 19 bases in between. There are 15 residues in the CDR3. CDR3 amino acids: CASSPRATYGNEQFF. CDR3 DNA sequence: TGTGCCAGCAGCCCGCGGGCAACCTACGGGAATGAGCAGTTCTTC.

The chain joins TRBV7-9 to TRBJ1-6; D is uncertain. Germline V gene data show CDR1 as SEHNR and CDR2 as FQNEAQ (reference sequence). Deletions cut 5 bases from V and 3 bases from J, with 8 bases between. The CDR3 length is 14 residues. The CDR3 DNA reads TGTGCCAGCAGCCATTGGGGCTATAATTCACCCCTCCACTTT. Translating gives CASSHWGYNSPLHF.